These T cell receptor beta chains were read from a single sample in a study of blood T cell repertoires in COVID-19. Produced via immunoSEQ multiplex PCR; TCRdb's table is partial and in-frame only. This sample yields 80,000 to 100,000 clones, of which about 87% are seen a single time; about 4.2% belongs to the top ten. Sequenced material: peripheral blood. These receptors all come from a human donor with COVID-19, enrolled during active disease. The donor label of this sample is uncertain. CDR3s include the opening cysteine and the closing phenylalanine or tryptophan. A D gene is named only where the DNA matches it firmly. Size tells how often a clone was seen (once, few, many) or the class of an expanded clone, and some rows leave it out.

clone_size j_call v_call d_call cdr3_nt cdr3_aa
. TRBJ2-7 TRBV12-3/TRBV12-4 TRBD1 TGTGCCAGCAGTCCCGGACAGGGCCTAGAGCAGTACTTC CASSPGQGLEQYF
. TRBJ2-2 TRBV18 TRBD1 TGTGCCAGCTCACCACTGTCAGGGGGCAGGTCCGGGGAGCTGTTTTTT CASSPLSGGRSGELFF
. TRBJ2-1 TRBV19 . TGTGCCAGTAGTATCTCTGCGGATACTTCAAACGAGTTCTTC CASSISADTSNEFF
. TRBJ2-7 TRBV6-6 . TGTGCCAGCTCGACAGGTAGATACGAGCAGTACTTC CASSTGRYEQYF
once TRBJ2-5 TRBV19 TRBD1 TGTGCCAGTAGCCCTCCTCGACAGGGAACTGAGACCCAGTACTTC CASSPPRQGTETQYF
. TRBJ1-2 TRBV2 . TGTGCCACAGCGGGGGGCAGCCGTAACTATGGCTACACCTTC CATAGGSRNYGYTF
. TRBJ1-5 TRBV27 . TGTGCCAGCAGTTTATCTGGCAGGGTAAGCAATCAGCCCCAGCATTTT CASSLSGRVSNQPQHF
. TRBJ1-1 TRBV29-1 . TGCAGCGCCGGTGGGGAGGAGAACACTGAAGCTTTCTTT CSAGGEENTEAFF
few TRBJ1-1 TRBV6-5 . TGTGCCAGCAGGAAGGGGTCGGGGAACACTGAAGCTTTCTTT CASRKGSGNTEAFF
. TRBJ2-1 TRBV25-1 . TGTGCCAGCAGGGAATCCGCCGTCGACAGCGGGTCCTACAATGAGCAGTTCTTC CASRESAVDSGSYNEQFF